Listed here are 25 T cell receptor beta chains from one sample, sequenced in a study of T cells after yellow fever vaccination. TCRdb independently ran MiXCR on the 5' RACE reads; one entry per CDR3 protein. The repertoire consists of approximately 170,000 distinct CDR3 sequences, with around 10% occurring once and the leading ten covering just over 35%. The material was CD8+ T cells sorted from PBMCs, obtained 15 days after the yellow fever booster vaccination. The source is a man in his late teens or twenties who received the YFV17D yellow fever vaccine.

This CDR3 reads CASSFGRSSYEQYF. The CDR3 coding sequence is TGTGCCAGCAGTTTTGGCAGGAGCTCCTACGAGCAGTACTTC. The genes are TRBV12-3 or TRBV12-4 and TRBJ2-7; no clear D. This CDR3 is built from 14 residues. Deletions cut 3 bases from V and 0 bases from J, with 9 bases between.

The chain couples TRBV7-9 to TRBJ2-7; D call uncertain. Germline V CDR1 and CDR2: SEHNR, FQNEAQ (reference sequence). V lost 1 base and J 0 bases, leaving 7 bases between the germline ends. The CDR3 spans 14 residues. CDR3 coding DNA: TGTGCCAGCAGCTTAGTCTATAGCTCCTACGAGCAGTACTTC. Protein sequence: CASSLVYSSYEQYF.

The gene calls are TRBV20-1 and TRBJ2-4; TRBD2 matches 10 bases. From germline, CDR1 is DFQATT and CDR2 SNEGSKA (reference sequence). CDR3 length equals 18 residues. Germline trimming cut 0 bases from V and 7 bases from J; bases unmatched to any gene: 15. The CDR3 loop reads CSARDNQLAGPISNIQYF. CDR3 sequence (DNA): TGCAGTGCTAGAGATAACCAACTAGCGGGGCCCATATCCAACATTCAGTACTTC.

This clonotype was detected a few times. The CDR3 coding sequence is TGCAGTGAATCCCACGGTGGCAAAAACATTCAGTACTTC. Amino acids: CSESHGGKNIQYF. The chain uses TRBV20-1 and TRBJ2-4; D not certain. This CDR3 is built from 13 residues. CDR1 is DFQATT, CDR2 SNEGSKA, per germline (reference sequence). V dropped 7 bases and J dropped 3 bases, with 13 bases sitting between them.

This chain connects TRBV5-1 to TRBJ1-6; tentative D call: TRBD1 (6 bases). V was trimmed by 0 bases and J by 7 bases, leaving 17 bases between them. Germline CDR1 SGHRS, CDR2 YFSETQ. This CDR3 has 17 amino acids. CDR3 sequence: CASSLALGQGKNSPLHF. CDR3 DNA: TGCGCCAGCAGCTTGGCCCTCGGGCAGGGGAAGAATTCACCCCTCCACTTT.

The V gene is TRBV9, the J gene TRBJ2-1; D not certain. V dropped 0 bases and J dropped 7 bases, with 8 bases sitting between them. Germline CDR1 and CDR2: SGDLS and YYNGEE. The CDR3 runs to 13 residues. CDR3: CASSVDAENEQFF. CDR3 sequence (DNA): TGTGCCAGCAGCGTAGACGCGGAAAATGAGCAGTTCTTC.

The chain links TRBV7-9 to TRBJ2-1; the D gene is possibly TRBD1 (6 bases). The CDR3 length is 13 residues. V was cut by 8 bases and J by 8 bases, with 16 bases left in between. The V gene's germline CDR1 is SEHNR and CDR2 FQNEAQ (reference sequence). For the CDR3, the DNA is TGTGCCAGCCTACAGGGATTCGGGCATGAGCAGTTCTTC. This encodes CASLQGFGHEQFF.

The chain has TRBV5-1 and TRBJ1-1; D is unresolved. Trimming took off 2 bases at V and 8 bases at J, with 16 bases between the two ends. CDR3 length: 14 amino acids. Per germline, CDR1 SGHRS and CDR2 YFSETQ. CDR3 in DNA: TGCGCCAGCAGCTTAGACCCGGGTGTTTTAGAAGCTTTCTTT. Translated, it gives CASSLDPGVLEAFF. The full variable domain, completed using reference TRBV5-1 and TRBJ1-1, is KAGVTQTPRYLIKTRGQQVTLSCSPISGHRSVSWYQQTPGQGLQFLFEYFSETQRNKGNFPGRFSGRQFSNSRSEMNVSTLELGDSALYLCASSLDPGVLEAFFGQGTRLTVV.

V is TRBV27 and J is TRBJ2-4, with D unclear. The length of the CDR3 is 13 residues. Trimming cost V 1 base and J 0 bases, with 1 base left between them. Looked up from germline, CDR1 is MNHEY and CDR2 is SMNVEV (reference sequence). DNA for the CDR3: TGTGCCAGCAGTTTATTAGCCAAAAACATTCAGTACTTC. Translated: CASSLLAKNIQYF.

This clonotype appeared many times. The chain combines TRBV15 with TRBJ2-5; D is uncertain. This CDR3 has 14 amino acids. Trimming pared 3 bases from V and 0 bases from J, leaving 8 bases between. Germline V gives CDR1 LNHNV, CDR2 YYDKDF (reference sequence). The CDR3 is CATSSGRDQETQYF. For the CDR3, the DNA is TGTGCCACCAGCAGCGGACGGGACCAAGAGACCCAGTACTTC.

This clonotype was counted ten times or more. The CDR3 is CASSPGYNEQFF. The CDR3 region has the DNA TGTGCCAGTAGTCCCGGTTACAATGAGCAGTTCTTC. The genes are TRBV5-6 and TRBJ2-1; D unclear. The CDR3 runs to 12 residues. Germline V gene data show CDR1 as SGHDT and CDR2 as YYEEEE. V lost 8 bases to trimming and J lost 4 bases, with 10 bases between them.

The chain uses TRBV15 and TRBJ2-1; unclear D gene. The V end lost 4 bases, the J end lost 6 bases, and 10 bases lay between the germline ends. The CDR3 runs to 13 residues. The germline V gene encodes CDR1 LNHNV and CDR2 YYDKDF (reference sequence). The CDR3 sequence: CATSKGPSNEQFF. CDR3 nucleotides: TGTGCCACCAGCAAGGGTCCGAGCAATGAGCAGTTCTTC.

This clonotype was seen more than once but under ten times. The V gene is TRBV5-5, the J gene TRBJ1-1, with 7 bases that match TRBD1. V shed 1 base, J shed 2 bases, and the junction held 2 bases outside the gene matches. CDR3 length: 14 amino acids. The germline V gene encodes CDR1 SGHKS and CDR2 YYEKEE (reference sequence). The CDR3 DNA is TGTGCCAGCAGCTTGACAGGGGTCAACACTGAAGCTTTCTTT. Translation: CASSLTGVNTEAFF.

This clonotype was seen at least ten times. The chain uses TRBV4-1 and TRBJ1-2, with D possibly being TRBD1 (5 bases). Germline V gene sequence: CDR1 MGHRA, CDR2 YSYEKL. Trimming removed 0 bases at V and 0 bases at J, with 11 bases between. The CDR3 extends over 16 amino acids. The CDR3 is CASSQDIEGTNYGYTF. In nucleotides, the CDR3 is TGCGCCAGCAGCCAAGATATCGAGGGGACTAACTATGGCTACACCTTC.

This clonotype was detected only a few times. The chain combines TRBV12-3 or TRBV12-4 with TRBJ2-7; TRBD1 matches at 8 bases. After removal of 5 bases from V and 4 bases from J, the junction contained 4 bases not matched to a gene. The CDR3 extends over 13 amino acids. For the CDR3, the DNA is TGTGCCAGCAGTCCGCAGGGGGCTTACGAGCAGTACGTC. This translates into CASSPQGAYEQYV.

This clonotype came up a few times. The chain uses TRBV11-2 and TRBJ2-7; D not certain. Germline CDR1 and CDR2: SGHAT and FQNNGV. V lost 5 bases to trimming and J lost 2 bases, with 16 bases between them. The CDR3 spans 15 residues. The CDR3 DNA reads TGTGCCAGCAGCCAAGGACCGGGCTCTACCTACGAGCAGTACGTC. Its translation: CASSQGPGSTYEQYV.

This chain joins TRBV5-4 and TRBJ2-7, with 8 nucleotides matching TRBD2. The J segment lost 4 bases and the V segment lost 4 bases, leaving 4 bases of the junction unmatched. CDR3 length equals 13 residues. CDR1 SGHNT and CDR2 YYREEE come from the germline V gene (reference sequence). CDR3 DNA: TGTGCCAGCAGCCCGGGACTAGTTTACGAGCAGTACTTC. It codes for CASSPGLVYEQYF.

This chain's CDR3 is CASSFTGGLYTGELFF. CDR3 in DNA: TGTGCCAGCAGTTTTACAGGGGGCTTATATACCGGGGAGCTGTTTTTT. V usage is TRBV11-1 and J usage is TRBJ2-2, with 9 bases aligning to TRBD1. The trim removed 6 bases at V and 5 bases at J, leaving 10 bases unmatched. The germline V gene has CDR1 SGHAT and CDR2 FQDESV (reference sequence). The CDR3 length is 16 residues.

The V gene is TRBV6-2 or TRBV6-3, the J gene TRBJ1-5; maybe TRBD1 (5 bases). CDR1 MNHEY and CDR2 SVGEGT come from the germline V gene. Trimming removed 5 bases from V and 0 bases from J, with 23 bases in between. The CDR3 totals 19 residues. The CDR3 nucleotides are TGTGCCAGCAGTGAACCATCACAGGAAGGGATTTATAGCAATCAGCCCCAGCATTTT. It yields the protein CASSEPSQEGIYSNQPQHF.

The gene calls are TRBV7-9 and TRBJ2-1; D gene ambiguous. The CDR3 is made up of 13 amino acids. The V end was cut by 3 bases, the J end by 6 bases, with 9 bases between. Germline-derived CDR1 and CDR2 are SEHNR and FQNEAQ (reference sequence). CDR3 amino acids: CASSFPLSNEQFF. The CDR3 DNA reads TGTGCCAGCAGCTTTCCCCTCTCCAATGAGCAGTTCTTC.

In its sample, this clonotype was seen a few times. This chain links TRBV9 with TRBJ2-3, with TRBD1 as a possible D gene (6 bases). Germline-derived CDR1 and CDR2 are SGDLS and YYNGEE. V lost 3 bases to trimming and J lost 3 bases, with 14 bases between them. This CDR3 has 15 residues. CDR3 in DNA: TGTGCCAGCAGCGCGGGACATTCCCGGACAGATACGCAGTATTTT. It specifies CASSAGHSRTDTQYF.

This clonotype was recorded a few times. The chain combines TRBV7-2 with TRBJ2-1; TRBD1 is a possible D gene (5 bases). The V end lost 2 bases, the J end lost 8 bases, and 16 bases lay between the germline ends. The germline V gene encodes CDR1 SGHTA and CDR2 FQGNSA. This CDR3 contains 15 residues. DNA for the CDR3: TGTGCCAGCAGCTTAACCCCCAGGGTTAACTATGAGCAGTTCTTC. Protein sequence: CASSLTPRVNYEQFF.

The rearrangement links TRBV4-2 to TRBJ1-4; 8 bases align to TRBD1. Germline trimming cut 3 bases from V and 8 bases from J; bases unmatched to any gene: 8. This CDR3 comprises 15 residues. The germline gives CDR1 LGHNA, CDR2 YNFKEQ. CDR3 sequence reads: CASSHPGQGEEKLFF. The CDR3 bases are TGTGCCAGCAGCCATCCCGGACAGGGTGAGGAAAAACTGTTTTTT.

V usage is TRBV11-2 and J usage is TRBJ2-1; TRBD1 matches at 9 bases. The J segment lost 14 bases and the V segment lost 5 bases, leaving 7 bases of the junction unmatched. The CDR3 is made up of 12 amino acids. Germline V lookup: CDR1 SGHAT, CDR2 FQNNGV. The CDR3 protein is CASSPTGTGKFF. Written as DNA, the CDR3 is TGTGCCAGCAGCCCGACGGGGACAGGGAAGTTCTTC.

The V and J genes are TRBV5-8 and TRBJ2-7; D unclear. Germline CDR1 and CDR2: SGHTS and YDEGEE. This CDR3 has 11 amino acids. The V and J ends lost 4 bases and 6 bases respectively, with 8 bases between them. The CDR3 here is CASSPGREQYV. The CDR3 nucleotides read TGTGCCAGCAGCCCCGGACGCGAGCAGTACGTC.